These 18 T cell receptor beta chains were sequenced from one sample in a study of high-grade serous ovarian cancer treatment subgroups. The repertoire was sequenced with immunoSEQ multiplex PCR; TCRdb's copy has only in-frame clones and lacks some. The sample includes approximately 5,400 clones, roughly 75% seen only once; the top ten take 5% to 6%. Tumor samples were obtained before definitive surgery or chemotherapy. Sequenced: tumor tissue. The receptors derive from a human patient with high-grade serous ovarian cancer.

For the CDR3, the DNA is TGTGCCTGCCAAGCTGGGACCCCCTTGGCCAAAAACATTCAGTACTTC. Translation: CACQAGTPLAKNIQYF. The V and J genes are TRBV30 and TRBJ2-4; the D call may be TRBD1 or TRBD2 (5 bases each). CDR1 is GTSNPN and CDR2 is SVGIG in the germline V gene (reference sequence). The ends were cut back, 6 bases at V and 1 base at J, with 19 bases in the middle. The CDR3 totals 16 residues.

The V call is TRBV28, the J call TRBJ1-2; D remains ambiguous. The CDR3 length is 14 residues. V lost 5 bases and J 6 bases, leaving 16 bases between the germline ends. Germline V gives CDR1 MDHEN, CDR2 SYDVKM. The CDR3 region has the DNA TGTGCCAGCAGTCTTCAAGGGCCCTTGAATGGCTACACCTTC. It codes for CASSLQGPLNGYTF.

A remark on this clone: This same CDR3 is encoded by further DNA sequences in the sample. J is TRBJ1-3 and V is TRBV6-6; D is ambiguous. V was clipped by 7 bases and J by 0 bases, with 13 bases between them. The germline gives CDR1 MNHNY, CDR2 SVGAGI (reference sequence). The CDR3 covers 15 residues. DNA for the CDR3: TGTGCCAGCACGCAAGATAGGCACTCTGGAAACACCATATATTTT. Translation: CASTQDRHSGNTIYF.

V is TRBV7-3 and J is TRBJ1-1; D uncertain. Germline loops: CDR1 SGHTA, CDR2 FQGTGA. With 0 bases removed from V and 5 bases from J, the gap between germline ends came to 13 bases. The CDR3 is 15 residues long. In nucleotides, the CDR3 is TGTGCCAGCAGCTTAACGCGAGCGGGTTGGACTGAAGCTTTCTTT. Amino acid sequence: CASSLTRAGWTEAFF. Full variable domain (rest looked up from reference TRBV7-3 and TRBJ1-1): GAGVSQTPSNKVTEKGKYVELRCDPISGHTALYWYRQSLGQGPEFLIYFQGTGAADDSGLPNDRFFAVRPEGSVSTLKIQRTERGDSAVYLCASSLTRAGWTEAFFGQGTRLTVV.

The chain employs TRBV7-2 and TRBJ1-6; no clear D gene. Trimming left V 3 bases short and J 6 bases short, with 15 bases between. There are 16 residues in the CDR3. Germline CDR1 reads SGHTA; CDR2 reads FQGNSA. The chain's CDR3 is CASSLADKLANSPLHF. The CDR3 nucleotides are TGTGCCAGCAGCTTGGCCGACAAGCTAGCTAATTCACCCCTCCACTTT.

The J gene is TRBJ2-3, the V gene TRBV5-5; no clear D gene. V gave up 1 base and J gave up 0 bases, with 6 bases separating them. CDR3 length equals 14 residues. CDR1 SGHKS and CDR2 YYEKEE come from the germline V gene (reference sequence). The CDR3 is CASSLLDSTDTQYF. In DNA, the CDR3 is TGTGCCAGCAGCTTGCTGGACAGCACAGATACGCAGTATTTT. The entire variable domain, with the rest obtained from reference TRBV5-5 and TRBJ2-3, is as follows: DAGVTQSPTHLIKTRGQQVTLRCSPISGHKSVSWYQQVLGQGPQFIFQYYEKEERGRGNFPDRFSARQFPNYSSELNVNALLLGDSALYLCASSLLDSTDTQYFGPGTRLTVL.

The J gene is TRBJ2-1, the V gene TRBV5-5; no definite D call. Per the germline V gene, CDR1 is SGHKS and CDR2 is YYEKEE (reference sequence). The V end was cut by 5 bases, the J end by 0 bases, with 12 bases between. This CDR3 has 15 residues. The CDR3 is CASSPLGPSYNEQFF. The CDR3 DNA follows: TGTGCCAGCAGTCCGTTGGGCCCCTCCTACAATGAGCAGTTCTTC.

The chain uses TRBV14 and TRBJ1-3, with D tentatively TRBD1 (6 bases). The CDR3 loop spans 16 amino acids. CDR1 is SGHDN, CDR2 FVKESK, per germline. Trimming removed 1 base from V and 1 base from J, with 11 bases in between. The CDR3 reads CASSQGPRGSGNTIYF. The CDR3 DNA sequence: TGTGCCAGCAGCCAAGGACCCAGGGGATCTGGAAACACCATATATTTT.

The chain combines TRBV11-2 with TRBJ1-1; 8 positions match TRBD1. The CDR3 runs to 14 residues. CDR1 and CDR2 from the germline V gene are SGHAT and FQNNGV. V trimming: 5 bases; J trimming: 1 base; junction bases outside the gene matches: 3. The CDR3, as DNA: TGTGCCAGCAGCGCCGGACAGGGGAACACTGAAGCTTTCTTT. Encoded protein: CASSAGQGNTEAFF.

V and J are TRBV4-3 and TRBJ1-1; D is undetermined. This CDR3 has 14 residues. The germline V and J ends were trimmed by 1 base and 0 bases, with 6 bases remaining between them. Germline-derived CDR1 and CDR2 are LGHNA and YSLEER. CDR3 DNA: TGCGCCAGCAGCCAAGGACACATGAACACTGAAGCTTTCTTT. Residues: CASSQGHMNTEAFF.

The rearrangement joins TRBV4-1 to TRBJ1-1; 9 nucleotides line up with TRBD1. The CDR3 totals 15 residues. The ends lost 1 base at V and 6 bases at J; junction bases unmatched: 6. CDR1 and CDR2 (germline): MGHRA, YSYEKL. The CDR3 DNA sequence: TGCGCCAGCAGCCAAGGACAGGGGGAGTTGTCTGAAGCTTTCTTT. This codes for CASSQGQGELSEAFF.

The chain uses TRBV7-9 and TRBJ2-2; the D is unclear. Germline V gene sequence: CDR1 SEHNR, CDR2 FQNEAQ (reference sequence). V was trimmed by 1 base and J by 1 base, leaving 4 bases between them. There are 14 residues in the CDR3. The CDR3 sequence: CASSLGVNTGELFF. CDR3 in DNA: TGTGCCAGCAGCTTAGGTGTGAACACCGGGGAGCTGTTTTTT.

The chain joins TRBV7-2 to TRBJ2-2; the match to TRBD1 covers 7 bases. Germline V gene sequence: CDR1 SGHTA, CDR2 FQGNSA. CDR3 length equals 15 residues. The junction had 7 bases not matched to a gene; V was cut back by 5 bases and J by 4 bases. CDR3 amino acids: CASSATGTGTGELFF. The CDR3 coding sequence is TGTGCCAGCAGCGCGACAGGGACGGGCACCGGGGAGCTGTTTTTT.

The chain recombines TRBV6-5 with TRBJ1-4; possibly TRBD1 for D (6 bases). CDR1 is MNHEY and CDR2 is SVGAGI in the germline V gene. Trimming shortened V by 8 bases and J by 8 bases, and 21 bases separated the two germline ends. The CDR3 extends over 15 amino acids. The CDR3 sequence is CASGSPDRQEEKLFF. Written as DNA, the CDR3 is TGTGCCAGCGGTTCTCCGGACAGACAAGAGGAAAAACTGTTTTTT.

The V gene is TRBV7-9, the J gene TRBJ2-7; 8 bases agree with TRBD2. CDR3 length: 13 residues. With 1 base clipped from V and 7 bases from J, the junction kept 3 bases outside the gene matches. From germline, CDR1 is SEHNR and CDR2 FQNEAQ (reference sequence). The CDR3 is CASSLGPGGEQYF. CDR3 DNA sequence: TGTGCCAGCAGCTTAGGCCCGGGAGGGGAGCAGTACTTC.

This sequence joins TRBV27 and TRBJ2-1; possible D gene TRBD1, 5 bases. Deletions cut 5 bases from V and 6 bases from J, with 14 bases between. There are 14 residues in the CDR3. Germline V gives CDR1 MNHEY, CDR2 SMNVEV (reference sequence). CDR3 loop: CASSPRVIANEQFF. CDR3 DNA sequence: TGTGCCAGCAGTCCCAGGGTAATAGCCAATGAGCAGTTCTTC.

This chain joins TRBV7-3 and TRBJ2-6, with D maybe TRBD1 (6 bases). V was pared by 5 bases and J by 8 bases, with 22 bases between. This CDR3 is 17 amino acids long. CDR1 and CDR2 from the germline V gene are SGHTA and FQGTGA. The chain's CDR3 is CASSLQSPRGSTNVLTF. The CDR3 DNA reads TGTGCCAGCAGCCTACAATCCCCCAGGGGTTCTACCAACGTCCTGACTTTC.

V and J are TRBV5-1 and TRBJ2-5; D may match TRBD1 or TRBD2 (6 bases each). CDR1 and CDR2 from the germline V gene are SGHRS and YFSETQ. Trimming took off 0 bases at V and 5 bases at J, with 23 bases between the two ends. The CDR3 totals 18 residues. The CDR3 DNA is TGCGCCAGCAGCTTGGATAACGCCGGGGGCAGGCCTTGGGAGACCCAGTACTTC. Residues: CASSLDNAGGRPWETQYF.